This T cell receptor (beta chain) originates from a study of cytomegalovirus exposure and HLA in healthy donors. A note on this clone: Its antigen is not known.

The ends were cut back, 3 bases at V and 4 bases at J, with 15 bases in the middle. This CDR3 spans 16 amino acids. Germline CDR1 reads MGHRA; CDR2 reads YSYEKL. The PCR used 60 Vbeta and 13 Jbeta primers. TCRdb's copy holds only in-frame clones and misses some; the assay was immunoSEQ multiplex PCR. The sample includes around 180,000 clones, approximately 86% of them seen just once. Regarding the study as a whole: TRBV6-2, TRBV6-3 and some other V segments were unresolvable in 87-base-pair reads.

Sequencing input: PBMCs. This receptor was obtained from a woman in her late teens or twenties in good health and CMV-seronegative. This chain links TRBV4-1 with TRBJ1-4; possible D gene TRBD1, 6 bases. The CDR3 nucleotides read TGCGCCAGCAGCCAGGGGAAGGGCAGGGGTAATGAAAAACTGTTTTTT. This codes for CASSQGKGRGNEKLFF.